Given below is one T cell receptor (beta chain) in context. The junction does not match germline at one end; this may be a read error. This record comes from a study of blood T cell repertoires in COVID-19. The wider study: Samples of COVID-19 (acute and convalescent) were obtained from the United States, Italy and Spain. Nucleic acid was either cDNA or gDNA, and it came from T cells, B-cell-depleted T cells, or PBMCs.

In the original workflow: Counts of nucleated cells, estimated from reference gene primer amplification, were obtained. Sequenced by immunoSEQ multiplex PCR; TCRdb stores in-frame clones only, minus some. V, J and clone size are taken as reported in that table, and D and trimming were inferred from the DNA itself. Among roughly 140,000 clones listed, approximately 78% were seen once. The CDR3 is 15 residues long. CDR1 is LNHDA and CDR2 is SQIVND in the germline V gene (reference sequence). Specimen: peripheral blood. V gene TRBV19 combines with J gene TRBJ1-1; 7 nucleotides align to TRBD1. This clonotype was sampled from an elderly woman with acute or convalescent COVID-19. The CDR3 bases are TGTGCCAGTAGAATAGAGGGACAGATGAACACTGAAGCTTTCTTT. This sequence encodes CASRIEGQMNTEAFF.